This entry is about one T cell receptor (beta chain). This sample is part of a study of blood T cell repertoires in COVID-19. Clones were read by immunoSEQ multiplex PCR, and TCRdb kept only the in-frame ones, dropping some. Here the sample spans roughly 150,000 clones, 70% to 90% being singletons. V lost 11 bases and J 10 bases, leaving 17 bases between the germline ends. The CDR3 has 11 amino acids. Germline assignment: CDR1 MDHEN and CDR2 SYDVKM. The source of this sequence is a woman in her 70s with acute or convalescent COVID-19. The material sequenced was peripheral blood. The rearrangement uses TRBV28 and TRBJ1-1; D unclear. The CDR3 DNA reads as TGTGCCCACGGGTCCACCACATCAGCTTTCTTT. Residues: CAHGSTTSAFF.